The clone carrying this T cell receptor beta chain came up a few times. The sample originates from a study of blood T cell repertoires in COVID-19. Overall study context: From T cells, B-cell-depleted T cells, or PBMCs came the material, which was cDNA or gDNA.

Original methodology: The authors estimated nucleated cell counts from reference gene primer amplification. Assay: immunoSEQ multiplex PCR; the TCRdb copy retains only in-frame clones and omits some. Clone size and V and J calls were adopted from that table, with D and trimming inferred from the DNA. Of more than 100,000 clones listed, over 70% are singletons. The CDR3 extends over 16 amino acids. Germline V gene lookup returns CDR1 SGHDT and CDR2 YYEEEE. V shed 0 bases and J 10 bases; nucleotides not matched to a gene: 10. The TCR comes from a human donor in a cohort sampled during active or convalescent COVID-19. Material for sequencing was peripheral blood. The genes are TRBV5-6 and TRBJ1-4; TRBD1 aligns across 9 bases. CDR3 loop: CASSLVIATGGRKLFF. In DNA form, the CDR3 reads TGTGCCAGCAGCTTGGTAATTGCGACAGGGGGACGAAAACTGTTTTTT.